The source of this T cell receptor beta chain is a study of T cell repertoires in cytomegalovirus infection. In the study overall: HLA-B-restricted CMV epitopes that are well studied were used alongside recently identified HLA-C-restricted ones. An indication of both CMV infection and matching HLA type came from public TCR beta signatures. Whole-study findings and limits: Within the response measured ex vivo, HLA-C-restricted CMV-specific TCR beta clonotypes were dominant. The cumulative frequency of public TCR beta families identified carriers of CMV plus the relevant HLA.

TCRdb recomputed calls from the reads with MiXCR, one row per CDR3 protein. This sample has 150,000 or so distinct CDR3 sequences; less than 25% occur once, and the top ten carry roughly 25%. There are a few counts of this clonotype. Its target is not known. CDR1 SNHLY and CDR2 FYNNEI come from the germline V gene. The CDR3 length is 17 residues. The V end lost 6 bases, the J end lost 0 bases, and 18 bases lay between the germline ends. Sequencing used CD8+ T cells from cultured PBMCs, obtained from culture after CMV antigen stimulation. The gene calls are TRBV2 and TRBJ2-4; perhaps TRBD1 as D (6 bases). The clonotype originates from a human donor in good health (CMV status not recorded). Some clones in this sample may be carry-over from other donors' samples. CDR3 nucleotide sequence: TGTGCCAGCAGCCGGGACACAACCTCTCTAGCCAAAAACATTCAGTACTTC. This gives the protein CASSRDTTSLAKNIQYF.